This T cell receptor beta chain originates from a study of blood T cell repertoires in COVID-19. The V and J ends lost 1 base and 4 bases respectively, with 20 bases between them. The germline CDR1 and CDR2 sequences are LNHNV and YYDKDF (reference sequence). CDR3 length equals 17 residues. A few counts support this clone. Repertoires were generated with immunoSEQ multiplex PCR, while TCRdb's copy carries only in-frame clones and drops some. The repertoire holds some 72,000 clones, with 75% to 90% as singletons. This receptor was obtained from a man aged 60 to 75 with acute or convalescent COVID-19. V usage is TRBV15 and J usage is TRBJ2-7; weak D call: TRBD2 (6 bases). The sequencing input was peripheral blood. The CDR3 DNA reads TGTGCCACCAGCAGAGCCAGCATAGGGAGGCTAGGGTACGAGCAGTACTTC. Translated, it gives CATSRASIGRLGYEQYF. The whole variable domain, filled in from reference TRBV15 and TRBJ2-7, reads DAMVIQNPRYQVTQFGKPVTLSCSQTLNHNVMYWYQQKSSQAPKLLFHYYDKDFNNEADTPDNFQSRRPNTSFCFLDIRSPGLGDTAMYLCATSRASIGRLGYEQYFGPGTRLTVT.